This TCR beta chain was identified in a study of blood T cells in healthy people across ages. Study-wide findings and caveats: Age showed a roughly linear inverse relationship with TCR beta diversity per million T cells.

In regard to this clonotype: What it binds is unknown.

Sample donors were healthy Caucasian individuals that came from Russia, aged 6 to 90. Every sample gave at least 5 micrograms of total RNA when it was extracted. Alongside a J-beta primer mix, a sample-barcoded 5' primer served in a second PCR lasting about 7 to 11 cycles. TCRdb independently ran MiXCR on the 5' RACE reads; one entry per CDR3 protein. The sample contains 800,000 to 950,000 distinct CDR3 sequences, 45% to 50% of which appear only once. The sequence was obtained from a man in his thirties or forties in good health. The sample taken for sequencing was blood.

CDR3 nucleotide sequence: TGTGCCAGCAGTCGGGGACTCCTGAACACTGAAGCTTTCTTT. Translation: CASSRGLLNTEAFF. The chain joins TRBV6-2 or TRBV6-3 to TRBJ1-1, with D possibly matching TRBD1 (5 bases). The CDR3 covers 14 residues. Per the germline V gene, CDR1 is MNHEY and CDR2 is SVGEGT. V was cut by 5 bases and J by 0 bases, with 10 bases left in between.